This T cell receptor beta chain stems from a study of blood T cells in healthy people across ages. Notes on the study in general: A roughly linear age-dependent decrease characterized TCR beta diversity per million T cells. Unsorted PBMCs ruled out conclusive naive versus antigen-experienced comparison.

Trimming shortened V by 5 bases and J by 4 bases, and 10 bases separated the two germline ends. Germline V gene sequence: CDR1 SGHVS, CDR2 FNYEAQ. The CDR3 extends over 13 amino acids. For the second PCR, which ran for about 7 to 11 cycles, a sample-barcoded 5' primer and a J-beta primer mix were used. TCRdb used MiXCR to reprocess the 5' RACE reads, holding one entry per CDR3 protein. The data show 550,000 to 750,000 distinct CDR3 sequences, 20% to 25% seen once. Isolation recovered at least 7 million PBMCs from every sample. Total RNA extracted from each sample amounted to at least 5 micrograms. On this clonotype itself: Its antigen is as yet unknown.

Sequenced sample: blood. The chain recombines TRBV7-6 with TRBJ2-3; weak D call: TRBD2 (6 bases). The sequence derives from a man aged 65 to 85 in good health. CDR3 in amino acids: CASSAGTADTQYF. The CDR3 nucleotides are TGTGCCAGCAGCGCCGGGACTGCAGATACGCAGTATTTT.